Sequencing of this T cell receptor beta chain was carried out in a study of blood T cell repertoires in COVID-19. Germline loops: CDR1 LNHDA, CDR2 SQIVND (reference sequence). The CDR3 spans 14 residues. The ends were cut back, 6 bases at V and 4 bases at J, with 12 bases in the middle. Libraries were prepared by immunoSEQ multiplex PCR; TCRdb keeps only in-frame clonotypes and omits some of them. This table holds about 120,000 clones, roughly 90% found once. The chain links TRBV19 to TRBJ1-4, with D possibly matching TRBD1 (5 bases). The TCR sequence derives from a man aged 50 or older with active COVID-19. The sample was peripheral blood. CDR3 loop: CASSPGGDNEKLFF. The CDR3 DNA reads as TGTGCCAGTAGCCCCGGGGGTGATAATGAAAAACTGTTTTTT.